Below are 23 T cell receptor beta chains sequenced from a single sample in a study of a mutant IDH1 vaccine in newly diagnosed glioma. For these receptors, no antigen is known. The time point is: week 5, during vaccination. Every single dose of the vaccine, 300 ug of mutant IDH1 20-mer peptide, came with topical imiquimod. Sequencing was performed with immunoSEQ multiplex PCR; in TCRdb, only in-frame clones are kept and a portion is missing. Of roughly 11,000 clones in the sample, about nine tenths were seen once. This material consisted of PBMCs, taken from a glioma patient whose treatment included an IDH1 peptide vaccine. The source is a middle-aged woman with glioma. Some clones in this sample may be carry-over from other donors' samples.

This clone was seen only once. V usage is TRBV19 and J usage is TRBJ2-2, with TRBD1 matching over 12 bases. The V gene end was trimmed by 3 bases and the J gene end by 5 bases; junction bases not matched to a gene: 13. This CDR3 comprises 19 residues. Germline CDR1 LNHDA, CDR2 SQIVND (reference sequence). The CDR3 region is CASSILMGQGAIRTGELFF. The DNA for the CDR3 is TGTGCCAGTAGTATTCTTATGGGACAGGGGGCTATTCGGACCGGGGAGCTGTTTTTT.

V gene TRBV30 combines with J gene TRBJ2-5; the match to TRBD2 covers 7 bases. The DNA end is more similar to TRBJ2-7, so the J call may be wrong. CDR1 and CDR2 (germline): GTSNPN, SVGIG (reference sequence). The CDR3 has 14 residues. CDR3 nucleotide sequence: TGTGCCTGGAAGGGAGTCCAGCGGGGTCACGAGCAGTACTTC. Its translation is CAWKGVQRGHEQYF.

This chain links TRBV6-4 with TRBJ1-5, with TRBD1 matching over 8 bases. J gave up 2 bases and V 6 bases, and 3 bases lay outside the gene matches. The CDR3 has 14 residues. Germline V CDR1 and CDR2: MRHNA, SNTAGT. The CDR3 DNA sequence: TGTGCCAGCAGCGAACAGGGGGGCAATCAGCCCCAGCATTTT. Protein product: CASSEQGGNQPQHF.

The chain uses TRBV7-8 and TRBJ2-3, with 7 nucleotides matching TRBD2. The CDR3 length is 14 residues. Germline V gene data show CDR1 as SGHVS and CDR2 as FQNEAQ. V dropped 6 bases and J dropped 5; count of bases not matched to a gene: 8. CDR3 residues: CASRSGVPGDTQYF. DNA of the CDR3: TGTGCCAGCAGGAGCGGGGTCCCCGGAGATACGCAGTATTTT.

This sequence joins TRBV7-2 and TRBJ2-3; 8 nucleotides align to TRBD2. Germline assignment: CDR1 SGHTA and CDR2 FQGNSA. The CDR3 totals 16 residues. V lost 6 bases and J lost 0; bases outside the gene matches: 8. The CDR3: CASSYTGTRSTDTQYF. Written as DNA, the CDR3 is TGTGCCAGCAGTTACACTGGGACTAGGAGCACAGATACGCAGTATTTT. The full variable domain, in which reference TRBV7-2 and TRBJ2-3 provide the parts outside the CDR3, is GAGVSQSPSNKVTEKGKDVELRCDPISGHTALYWYRQSLGQGLEFLIYFQGNSAPDKSGLPSDRFSAERTGGSVSTLTIQRTQQEDSAVYLCASSYTGTRSTDTQYFGPGTRLTVL.

V is TRBV18 and J is TRBJ2-7; 8 nucleotides match TRBD1. Trimming removed 3 bases from V and 3 bases from J; junction bases left unmatched: 1. Germline loops: CDR1 KGHSH, CDR2 LQKENI. The CDR3 runs 13 residues. The CDR3 bases are TGTGCCAGCTCACCGGGACAGGTCTACGAGCAGTACTTC. Translating gives CASSPGQVYEQYF. The whole variable domain, filled in from reference TRBV18 and TRBJ2-7, reads NAGVMQNPRHLVRRRGQEARLRCSPMKGHSHVYWYRQLPEEGLKFMVYLQKENIIDESGMPKERFSAEFPKEGPSILRIQQVVRGDSAAYFCASSPGQVYEQYFGPGTRLTVT.

The chain joins TRBV27 to TRBJ2-1; 9 positions agree with TRBD2. The CDR3 has 15 residues. Looked up from germline, CDR1 is MNHEY and CDR2 is SMNVEV (reference sequence). V dropped 2 bases and J dropped 8; count of bases not matched to a gene: 7. The CDR3 DNA reads as TGTGCCAGCAGTTTAATCCAGCGGGAGGTTCATGAGCAGTTCTTC. It encodes CASSLIQREVHEQFF.

This sequence joins TRBV2 and TRBJ1-1, with no clear D. The V gene's germline CDR1 is SNHLY and CDR2 FYNNEI. With 6 bases removed from V and 1 base from J, the gap between germline ends came to 15 bases. This CDR3 is 15 amino acids long. CDR3 sequence (DNA): TGTGCCAGCAGACCCCCAAGCGGCAGGAACACTGAAGCTTTCTTT. Its translation: CASRPPSGRNTEAFF.

The chain couples TRBV7-9 to TRBJ2-7; 9 bases fit TRBD1. Germline V gene lookup returns CDR1 SEHNR and CDR2 FQNEAQ (reference sequence). J was trimmed by 3 bases and V by 5 bases; bases with no gene match: 5. The CDR3 is 14 amino acids. The CDR3 sequence is CASSTRDRVYEQYF. CDR3 DNA: TGTGCCAGCAGCACCCGGGACAGGGTCTACGAGCAGTACTTC.

The V call is TRBV28, the J call TRBJ2-7; 8 bases line up with TRBD1. The V segment lost 5 bases and the J segment 4 bases; nucleotides outside the gene matches: 4. The CDR3 extends over 13 amino acids. Germline V gene sequence: CDR1 MDHEN, CDR2 SYDVKM. CDR3 protein: CASSRTGMYEQYF. Written as DNA, the CDR3 is TGTGCCAGCAGTAGGACAGGGATGTACGAGCAGTACTTC.

The chain carries TRBV6-6 and TRBJ1-2; D gene unclear. The CDR3 totals 13 residues. Trimming left V 6 bases short and J 3 bases short, with 11 bases between. Germline lookup yields CDR1 MNHNY and CDR2 SVGAGI (reference sequence). CDR3 amino acids: CASSPGQDYGYTF. CDR3 sequence (DNA): TGTGCCAGCAGCCCGGGCCAGGACTATGGCTACACCTTC.

The chain combines TRBV4-2 with TRBJ1-6; 8 bases align to TRBD1. The CDR3 runs to 18 residues. J lost 0 bases, V lost 5 bases, and 9 bases had no gene match. The germline CDR1 and CDR2 sequences are LGHNA and YNFKEQ. The CDR3 is CASSTPTGDNSYNSPLHF. CDR3 in DNA: TGTGCCAGCAGCACCCCGACAGGGGATAACTCCTATAATTCACCCCTCCACTTT.

This clone showed up just a few times. The J gene is TRBJ2-3, the V gene TRBV5-1; D is possibly TRBD1 or TRBD2 (6 bases each). Trimming removed 4 bases from V and 3 bases from J, with 18 bases in between. CDR1 and CDR2 from the germline V gene are SGHRS and YFSETQ. CDR3 length: 16 residues. The CDR3 bases are TGCGCCAGCAGCCGGATTTCGGGGGCGAGTACAGATACGCAGTATTTT. This sequence encodes CASSRISGASTDTQYF.

This clone was counted a single time. The chain couples TRBV30 to TRBJ2-3; D ambiguous. The germline V gene has CDR1 GTSNPN and CDR2 SVGIG (reference sequence). V dropped 6 bases and J dropped 6 bases, with 7 bases sitting between them. The CDR3 is 10 amino acids. CDR3 region: CACVVDTQYF. The CDR3 nucleotides read TGTGCCTGTGTAGTGGATACGCAGTATTTT.

The chain links TRBV30 to TRBJ1-1; TRBD1 agrees at 8 bases. CDR1 and CDR2 from the germline V gene are GTSNPN and SVGIG (reference sequence). J lost 5 bases, V lost 2 bases, and 7 bases had no gene match. CDR3 length: 14 residues. CDR3 bases: TGTGCCTGGAGTCATACAGGGGGTTGGACTGAAGCTTTCTTT. This sequence encodes CAWSHTGGWTEAFF.

The rearrangement joins TRBV15 to TRBJ2-7; 8 bases are a match to TRBD2. Per germline, CDR1 LNHNV and CDR2 YYDKDF (reference sequence). Germline trimming cut 5 bases from V and 5 bases from J; bases unmatched to any gene: 8. The CDR3 is made up of 14 amino acids. DNA for the CDR3: TGTGCCACCAGCTCTCAAGCGGGGGTTGACGAGCAGTACTTC. Translated, it gives CATSSQAGVDEQYF.

The chain recombines TRBV5-1 with TRBJ2-5, with 8 bases identical to TRBD2. The trim removed 0 bases at V and 5 bases at J, leaving 6 bases unmatched. Germline loops: CDR1 SGHRS, CDR2 YFSETQ. This CDR3 is 15 amino acids long. The CDR3 nucleotides read TGCGCCAGCAGCTTGGCCCTAGCGGGTGTGGAGACCCAGTACTTC. Amino acids: CASSLALAGVETQYF.

The gene calls are TRBV4-2 and TRBJ2-6; D is ambiguous. This CDR3 has 18 residues. Trimming left V 1 base short and J 0 bases short, with 13 bases between. Germline V gene data show CDR1 as LGHNA and CDR2 as YNFKEQ. CDR3 protein: CASSQVWEMASGANVLTF. The CDR3, as DNA: TGTGCCAGCAGCCAAGTCTGGGAAATGGCCTCTGGGGCCAACGTCCTGACTTTC.

The chain recombines TRBV18 with TRBJ2-1; tentatively, D is TRBD2 (6 bases). The CDR3 is 14 amino acids. Germline V lookup: CDR1 KGHSH, CDR2 LQKENI. The germline V and J ends were trimmed by 3 bases and 5 bases, with 11 bases remaining between them. This CDR3 is CASSPGTSNNEQFF. CDR3 coding DNA: TGTGCCAGCTCACCTGGGACTTCGAACAATGAGCAGTTCTTC.

The V gene is TRBV28, the J gene TRBJ1-4; D remains unclear. The CDR3 covers 15 residues. V dropped 5 bases and J dropped 10 bases, with 20 bases sitting between them. Germline CDR1 is MDHEN and CDR2 is SYDVKM. The CDR3 DNA sequence: TGTGCCAGCAGTAAAAGCGTGGGGTTATCGGCAAAACTGTTTTTT. It specifies CASSKSVGLSAKLFF.

The chain is built from TRBV11-2 and TRBJ1-1, with 8 bases matching TRBD1. Germline V lookup: CDR1 SGHAT, CDR2 FQNNGV. CDR3 length equals 14 residues. The J segment lost 4 bases and the V segment lost 5 bases, leaving 6 bases of the junction unmatched. In DNA form, the CDR3 reads TGTGCCAGCAGCCCCCGCACAGGGGGCACTGAAGCTTTCTTT. This gives the protein CASSPRTGGTEAFF.

V usage is TRBV6-1 and J usage is TRBJ1-4; 8 nucleotides align to TRBD1. V lost 7 bases and J lost 5; bases outside the gene matches: 6. The germline V gene has CDR1 MNHNS and CDR2 SASEGT. CDR3 size: 14 residues. The CDR3 spells CASMNRGLNEKLFF. CDR3 coding DNA: TGTGCCAGCATGAACAGGGGGTTGAATGAAAAACTGTTTTTT.

The chain couples TRBV27 to TRBJ2-7; D might be TRBD1 (5 bases). In germline, CDR1 is MNHEY, CDR2 SMNVEV (reference sequence). The V end was cut by 0 bases, the J end by 0 bases, with 12 bases between. This CDR3 is 16 amino acids long. The CDR3: CASSLSPGSSSYEQYF. The CDR3 DNA reads TGTGCCAGCAGTTTATCCCCAGGGTCGAGCTCCTACGAGCAGTACTTC.